This T cell receptor (beta chain) originates from a study of blood T cells in healthy people across ages. Peripheral blood was drawn, approximately 9.5 milliliters per donor. Findings and caveats of the study: The recorded TCR beta diversity per million T cells decreased in a roughly linear manner with age.

This CDR3 is built from 12 residues. CDR1 is MNHEY and CDR2 is SVGEGT in the germline V gene. This clonotype has only a few counts. Antigen unknown. The use of a sample-barcoded 5' primer and a J-beta primer mix characterized a second PCR of about 7 to 12 cycles. A template-switch adaptor that had 12 random nucleotides put a tag on each cDNA molecule. TCRdb re-called the 5' RACE reads through MiXCR, storing one row per CDR3 protein. The repertoire holds roughly 700,000 distinct CDR3 sequences, with roughly 25% as singletons. These same records also appear under a second study, on T cells of mothers and their children. That work states: Related and unrelated pairs show similar thymic shaping of TCR recombination output.

Source material: blood. The TCR originated in a boy between 10 and 17 years old in good health. The rearrangement joins TRBV6-2 or TRBV6-3 to TRBJ2-5; D may correspond to TRBD1 or TRBD2 (5 bases each). The DNA end is more similar to TRBJ2-1, so the J call may be wrong. The CDR3: CASSWDLPEQFF. In DNA, the CDR3 is TGTGCCAGCAGTTGGGACCTCCCTGAGCAGTTCTTC.